The sample holds one count of the clone carrying this T cell receptor beta chain. The sample is drawn from a study of blood T cell repertoires in COVID-19. Overall study context: Samples of COVID-19 (acute and convalescent) were obtained from the United States, Italy and Spain. The cDNA or gDNA used as material had been derived from T cells, B-cell-depleted T cells, or PBMCs.

CDR3 length equals 13 residues. The J segment lost 10 bases and the V segment lost 6 bases, leaving 3 bases of the junction unmatched. Germline V gene data show CDR1 as SGHRS and CDR2 as YFSETQ. Original handling: Estimation of nucleated cell counts was performed using reference gene primer amplification. Assay used: immunoSEQ multiplex PCR; TCRdb lists only in-frame clones, some missing. Clonal size and the V and J genes are those of that table, whereas D and trimming came from the DNA. Of more than 200,000 clones in the sample, around four fifths are singletons; the top ten hold 4.2%. The chain is built from TRBV5-1 and TRBJ1-6; 11 nucleotides align to TRBD1. The sample taken for sequencing was peripheral blood. The clonotype originates from a man between 60 and 75 years old with acute or convalescent COVID-19. The CDR3 nucleotides read TGCGCCAGCACTCGGGACAGGGGGTCACCCCTCCACTTT. This translates into CASTRDRGSPLHF.